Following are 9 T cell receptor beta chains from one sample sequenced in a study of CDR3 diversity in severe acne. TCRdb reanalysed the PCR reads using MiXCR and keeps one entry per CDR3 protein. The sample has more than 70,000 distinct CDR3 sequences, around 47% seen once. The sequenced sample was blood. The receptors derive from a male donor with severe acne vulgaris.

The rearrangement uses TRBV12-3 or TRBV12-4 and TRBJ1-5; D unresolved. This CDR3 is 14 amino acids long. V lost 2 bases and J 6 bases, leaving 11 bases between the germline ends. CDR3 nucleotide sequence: TGTGCCAGCAGTTTAAACCCGTTTAGTCAGCCCCAGCATTTT. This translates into CASSLNPFSQPQHF.

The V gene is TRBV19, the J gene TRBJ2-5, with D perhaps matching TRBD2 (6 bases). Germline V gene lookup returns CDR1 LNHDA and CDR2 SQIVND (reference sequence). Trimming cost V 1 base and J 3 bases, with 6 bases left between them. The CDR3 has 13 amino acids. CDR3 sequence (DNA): TGTGCCAGTAGTATAGGGACTAAAGAGACCCAGTACTTC. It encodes CASSIGTKETQYF. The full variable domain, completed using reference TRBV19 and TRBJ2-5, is DGGITQSPKYLFRKEGQNVTLSCEQNLNHDAMYWYRQDPGQGLRLIYYSQIVNDFQKGDIAEGYSVSREKKESFPLTVTSAQKNPTAFYLCASSIGTKETQYFGPGTRLLVL.

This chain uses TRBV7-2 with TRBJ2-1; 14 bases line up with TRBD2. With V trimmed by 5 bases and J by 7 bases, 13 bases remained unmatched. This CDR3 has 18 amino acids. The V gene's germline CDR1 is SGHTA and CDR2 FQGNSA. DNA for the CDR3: TGTGCCAGCAGCGTAAGGGGGACTAGCGGGAGTCCCAAGAATGAGCAGTTCTTC. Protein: CASSVRGTSGSPKNEQFF.

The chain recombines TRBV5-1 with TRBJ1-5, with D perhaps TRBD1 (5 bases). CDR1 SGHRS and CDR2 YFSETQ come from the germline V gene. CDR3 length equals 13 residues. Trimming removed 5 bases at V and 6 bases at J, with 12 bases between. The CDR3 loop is CASRTVRSQPQHF. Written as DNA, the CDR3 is TGCGCCAGCAGGACAGTTAGGAGTCAGCCCCAGCATTTT.

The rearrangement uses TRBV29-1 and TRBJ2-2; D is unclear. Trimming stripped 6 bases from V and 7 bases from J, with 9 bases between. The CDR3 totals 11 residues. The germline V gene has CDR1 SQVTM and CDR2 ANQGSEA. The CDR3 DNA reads TGCAGCGTCACCGTGGTCGGGGAGCTGTTTTTT. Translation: CSVTVVGELFF.

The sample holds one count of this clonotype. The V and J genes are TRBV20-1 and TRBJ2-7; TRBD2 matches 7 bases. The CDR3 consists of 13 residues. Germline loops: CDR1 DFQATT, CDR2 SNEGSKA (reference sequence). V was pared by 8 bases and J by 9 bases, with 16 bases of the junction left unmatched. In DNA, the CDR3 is TGCAGTACTAACGGGGAGGGATTTCGAACGCAGTACTTC. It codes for CSTNGEGFRTQYF.

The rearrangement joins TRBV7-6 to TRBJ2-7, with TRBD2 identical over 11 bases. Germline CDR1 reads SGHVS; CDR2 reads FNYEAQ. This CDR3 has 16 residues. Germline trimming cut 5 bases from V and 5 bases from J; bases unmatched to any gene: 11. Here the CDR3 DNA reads TGTGCCAGCAGCGCCGGGGTAATAGCGGGAGGGGACGAGCAGTACTTC. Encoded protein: CASSAGVIAGGDEQYF.

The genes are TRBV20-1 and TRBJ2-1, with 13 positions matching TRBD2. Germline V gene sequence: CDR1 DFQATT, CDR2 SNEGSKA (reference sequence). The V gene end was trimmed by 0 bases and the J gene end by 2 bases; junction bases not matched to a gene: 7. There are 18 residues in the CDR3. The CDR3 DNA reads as TGCAGTGCTAGAGATTATGAAACTAGCGGGAGGGCCTACAATGAGCAGTTCTTC. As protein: CSARDYETSGRAYNEQFF.

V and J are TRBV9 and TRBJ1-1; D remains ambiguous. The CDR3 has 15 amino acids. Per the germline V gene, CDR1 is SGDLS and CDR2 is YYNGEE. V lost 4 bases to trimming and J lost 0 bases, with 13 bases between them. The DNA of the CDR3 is TGTGCCAGCAGCCCTAGTGGGTCGGTGAACACTGAAGCTTTCTTT. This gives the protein CASSPSGSVNTEAFF.